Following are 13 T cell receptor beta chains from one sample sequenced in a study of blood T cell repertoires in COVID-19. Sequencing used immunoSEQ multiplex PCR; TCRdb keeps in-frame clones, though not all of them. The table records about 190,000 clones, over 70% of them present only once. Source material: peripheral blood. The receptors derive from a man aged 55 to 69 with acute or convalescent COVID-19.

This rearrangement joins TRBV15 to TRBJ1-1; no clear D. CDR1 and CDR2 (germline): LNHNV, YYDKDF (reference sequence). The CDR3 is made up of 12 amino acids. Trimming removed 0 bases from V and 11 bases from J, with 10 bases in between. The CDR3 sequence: CATSRDIGLAFF. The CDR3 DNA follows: TGTGCCACCAGCAGAGATATCGGTTTGGCTTTCTTT.

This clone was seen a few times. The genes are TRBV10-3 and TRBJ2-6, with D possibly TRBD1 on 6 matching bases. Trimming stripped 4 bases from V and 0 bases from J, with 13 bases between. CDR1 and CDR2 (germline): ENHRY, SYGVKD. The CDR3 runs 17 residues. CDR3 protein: CAISVTGSSSGANVLTF. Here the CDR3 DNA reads TGTGCCATCAGTGTCACAGGGTCCAGCTCTGGGGCCAACGTCCTGACTTTC.

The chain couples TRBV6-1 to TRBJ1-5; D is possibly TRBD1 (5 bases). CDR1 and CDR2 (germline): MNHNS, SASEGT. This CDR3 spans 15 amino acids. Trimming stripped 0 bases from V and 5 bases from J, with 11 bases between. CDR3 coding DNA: TGTGCCAGCAGTGAAGCGAAGGGGCGGCATCAGCCCCAGCATTTT. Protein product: CASSEAKGRHQPQHF.

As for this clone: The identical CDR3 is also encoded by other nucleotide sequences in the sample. The CDR3 sequence is CASSLVAGVNTEAFF. CDR3 bases: TGTGCCAGCAGCTTAGTGGCAGGGGTGAACACTGAAGCTTTCTTT. This chain links TRBV7-2 with TRBJ1-1, with D possibly being TRBD1 (6 bases). Germline assignment: CDR1 SGHTA and CDR2 FQGNSA. Trimming took off 1 base at V and 0 bases at J, with 9 bases between the two ends. The length of the CDR3 is 15 residues.

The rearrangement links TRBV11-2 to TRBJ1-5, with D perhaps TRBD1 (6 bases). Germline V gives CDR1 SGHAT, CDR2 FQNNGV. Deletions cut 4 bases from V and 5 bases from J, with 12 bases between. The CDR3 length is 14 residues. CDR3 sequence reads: CASSSTGNYQPQHF. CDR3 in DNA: TGTGCCAGCAGCTCTACAGGGAACTATCAGCCCCAGCATTTT.

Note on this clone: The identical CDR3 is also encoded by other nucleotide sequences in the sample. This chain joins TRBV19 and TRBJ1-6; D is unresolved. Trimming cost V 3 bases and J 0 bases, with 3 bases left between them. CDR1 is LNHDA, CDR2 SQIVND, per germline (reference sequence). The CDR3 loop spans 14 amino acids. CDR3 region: CASSMSSYNSPLHF. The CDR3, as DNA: TGTGCCAGTAGTATGAGCTCCTATAATTCACCCCTCCACTTT.

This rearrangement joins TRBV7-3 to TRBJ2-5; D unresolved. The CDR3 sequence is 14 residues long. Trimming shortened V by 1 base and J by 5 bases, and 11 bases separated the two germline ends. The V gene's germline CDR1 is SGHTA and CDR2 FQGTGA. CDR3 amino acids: CASSLNSFSETQYF. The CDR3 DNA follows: TGTGCCAGCAGCTTAAATAGTTTTTCGGAGACCCAGTACTTC.

CDR3 sequence reads: CASSPQTGNTEAFF. CDR3 bases: TGCGCCAGCAGCCCACAGACAGGGAACACTGAAGCTTTCTTT. The rearrangement uses TRBV5-1 and TRBJ1-1, with D perhaps matching TRBD1 (6 bases). Trimming left V 4 bases short and J 1 base short, with 11 bases between. Germline CDR1 reads SGHRS; CDR2 reads YFSETQ. CDR3 length equals 14 residues. Complete variable domain (other parts from reference TRBV5-1 and TRBJ1-1): KAGVTQTPRYLIKTRGQQVTLSCSPISGHRSVSWYQQTPGQGLQFLFEYFSETQRNKGNFPGRFSGRQFSNSRSEMNVSTLELGDSALYLCASSPQTGNTEAFFGQGTRLTVV.

The DNA of the CDR3 is TGTGCCAGCAGGTCCTATAGACAGATGTTTCCCTATGGCTACACCTTC. This gives the protein CASRSYRQMFPYGYTF. The gene calls are TRBV13 and TRBJ1-2, with a possible D match to TRBD1 (5 bases). V lost 6 bases and J 4 bases, leaving 21 bases between the germline ends. The germline gives CDR1 PRHDT, CDR2 FYEKMQ (reference sequence). The length of the CDR3 is 16 residues.

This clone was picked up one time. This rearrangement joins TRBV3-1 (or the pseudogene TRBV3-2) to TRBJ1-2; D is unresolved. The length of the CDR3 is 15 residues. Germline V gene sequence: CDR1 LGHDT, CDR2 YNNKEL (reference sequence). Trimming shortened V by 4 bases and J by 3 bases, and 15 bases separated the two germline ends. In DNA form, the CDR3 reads TGTGCCAGCAGCCCGGCTGAATCAGGCTACTATGGCTACACCTTC. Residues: CASSPAESGYYGYTF.

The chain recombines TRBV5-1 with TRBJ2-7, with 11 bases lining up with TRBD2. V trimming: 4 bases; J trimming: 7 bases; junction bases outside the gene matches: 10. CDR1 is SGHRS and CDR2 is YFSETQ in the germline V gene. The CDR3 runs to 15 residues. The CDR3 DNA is TGCGCCAGCAGCCCGACCGGGACTAGCGGTAGAGAGCAGTACTTC. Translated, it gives CASSPTGTSGREQYF.

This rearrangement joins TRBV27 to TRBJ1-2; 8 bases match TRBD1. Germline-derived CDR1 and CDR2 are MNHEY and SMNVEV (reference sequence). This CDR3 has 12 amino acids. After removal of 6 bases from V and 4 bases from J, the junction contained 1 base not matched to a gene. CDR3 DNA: TGTGCCAGCAGACAGGGGGGCTATGGCTACACCTTC. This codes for CASRQGGYGYTF.

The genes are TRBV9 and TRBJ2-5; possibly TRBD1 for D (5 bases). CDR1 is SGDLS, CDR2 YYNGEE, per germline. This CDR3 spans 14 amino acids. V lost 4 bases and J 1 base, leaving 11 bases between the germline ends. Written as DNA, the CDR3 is TGTGCCAGCAGCTACCAGGGCCTCCAAGAGACCCAGTACTTC. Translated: CASSYQGLQETQYF.